The 29 T cell receptor beta chains presented below share a single source sample, sequenced in a study of blood T cell repertoires in COVID-19. Here immunoSEQ multiplex PCR was the method, and the copy in TCRdb shows in-frame clones only, minus some. This repertoire shows a few hundred thousand clones, around 88% found once; its top ten account for less than 9%. The sequencing input was peripheral blood. All receptors derive from a woman aged 55-69 years with COVID-19, enrolled during active disease.

This chain joins TRBV18 and TRBJ2-7, with a weak D call TRBD1 (5 bases). The CDR3 loop spans 15 amino acids. Looked up from germline, CDR1 is KGHSH and CDR2 is LQKENI. V was clipped by 1 base and J by 5 bases, with 15 bases between them. The CDR3 region has the DNA TGTGCCAGCTCACCACAGGGCATAGGGGCCCACGAGCAGTACTTC. Its protein is CASSPQGIGAHEQYF.

The V and J genes are TRBV9 and TRBJ1-2; D might be TRBD1 (6 bases). The V end lost 2 bases, the J end lost 8 bases, and 13 bases lay between the germline ends. There are 13 residues in the CDR3. Germline values: CDR1 SGDLS, CDR2 YYNGEE. The DNA of the CDR3 is TGTGCCAGCAGCGTCGGGACAATCTCGGGCTACACCTTC. It codes for CASSVGTISGYTF.

This clone came up a few times. The V and J genes are TRBV27 and TRBJ1-1, with 8 nucleotides matching TRBD1. Losses at the gene ends were 9 bases for V and 8 bases for J; bases not matched to a gene: 5. Germline CDR1 reads MNHEY; CDR2 reads SMNVEV (reference sequence). The CDR3 extends over 11 amino acids. CDR3 protein: CASRTGPEAFF. The CDR3 coding sequence is TGTGCCAGTAGGACAGGGCCCGAAGCTTTCTTT.

The V gene is TRBV5-6, the J gene TRBJ2-5; 8 bases fit TRBD2. V trimming: 3 bases; J trimming: 0 bases; junction bases outside the gene matches: 7. The CDR3 loop spans 16 amino acids. From germline, CDR1 is SGHDT and CDR2 YYEEEE. The CDR3 bases are TGTGCCAGCAGCTGGGGGGCTAGCGGGTACCAAGAGACCCAGTACTTC. The encoded protein is CASSWGASGYQETQYF.

This chain uses TRBV7-2 with TRBJ2-4; 9 bases map to TRBD1. The CDR3 loop spans 12 amino acids. Germline V lookup: CDR1 SGHTA, CDR2 FQGNSA. Trimming took 5 bases from V and 15 from J; bases not matched to a gene: 8. As DNA, the CDR3 is TGTGCCAGCAGCGCGGACAGGGGTGGACTGTACTTC. It specifies CASSADRGGLYF. Filled out from reference TRBV7-2 and TRBJ2-4, the complete variable domain reads GAGVSQSPSNKVTEKGKDVELRCDPISGHTALYWYRQSLGQGLEFLIYFQGNSAPDKSGLPSDRFSAERTGGSVSTLTIQRTQQEDSAVYLCASSADRGGLYFGAGTRLSVL.

The gene calls are TRBV7-8 and TRBJ1-2, with a tentative D call TRBD1 (5 bases). Between the trimmed V and J ends, which lost 5 bases and 6 bases, there was a span of 22 bases. This CDR3 spans 16 amino acids. Germline values: CDR1 SGHVS, CDR2 FQNEAQ. The CDR3 is CASSLRSAGGGNGYTF. In DNA, the CDR3 is TGTGCCAGCAGCCTCCGCTCGGCGGGGGGGGGTAATGGCTACACCTTC.

The chain links TRBV4-2 to TRBJ2-3; D is possibly TRBD2 (5 bases). The CDR3 spans 13 residues. Trimming took 5 bases from V and 13 from J, leaving 19 bases between them. Germline-derived CDR1 and CDR2 are LGHNA and YNFKEQ. CDR3 sequence (DNA): TGTGCCAGCAGCAGGGAAAAAGCGGAGGCGGAGTATTTT. Encoded protein: CASSREKAEAEYF.

The chain carries TRBV7-2 and TRBJ1-2; perhaps TRBD1 as D (6 bases). The CDR3 is made up of 14 amino acids. V lost 3 bases to trimming and J lost 3 bases, with 11 bases between them. CDR1 is SGHTA and CDR2 is FQGNSA in the germline V gene. The CDR3 region is CASSFDRSDYGYTF. The DNA of the CDR3 is TGTGCCAGCAGCTTTGACAGGTCAGACTATGGCTACACCTTC.

The chain joins TRBV2 to TRBJ2-3; TRBD1 might be the D (5 bases). Germline lookup yields CDR1 SNHLY and CDR2 FYNNEI. The CDR3 consists of 12 residues. V lost 6 bases and J lost 3, with 7 bases in between. The CDR3, as DNA: TGTGCCAGCAGGGACACAACAGATACGCAGTATTTT. Protein product: CASRDTTDTQYF.

This sequence joins TRBV12-3 or TRBV12-4 and TRBJ2-7, with TRBD2 identical over 8 bases. The CDR3 length is 12 residues. V trimming: 6 bases; J trimming: 4 bases; junction bases outside the gene matches: 2. The CDR3 loop is CASSGLAYEQYF. The CDR3 DNA follows: TGTGCCAGCAGCGGACTAGCTTACGAGCAGTACTTC.

The chain joins TRBV4-1 to TRBJ2-5; the match to TRBD2 covers 11 bases. This CDR3 region has 17 residues. V dropped 4 bases and J dropped 2; count of bases not matched to a gene: 9. CDR1 and CDR2 (germline): MGHRA, YSYEKL. This chain's CDR3 is CASSPVLAGGIQETQYF. DNA for the CDR3: TGCGCCAGCAGCCCAGTGCTAGCGGGGGGTATTCAAGAGACCCAGTACTTC.

The J gene is TRBJ1-4, the V gene TRBV10-3; weak D call: TRBD1 (5 bases). CDR3 length: 15 residues. The ends were cut back, 1 base at V and 0 bases at J, with 6 bases in the middle. Looked up from germline, CDR1 is ENHRY and CDR2 is SYGVKD. The CDR3 DNA reads as TGTGCCATCAGTGAGTGGGGGGCAACTAATGAAAAACTGTTTTTT. Translated, it gives CAISEWGATNEKLFF.

The V gene is TRBV30, the J gene TRBJ1-1; the D is unclear. The V end lost 0 bases, the J end lost 2 bases, and 13 bases lay between the germline ends. CDR1 is GTSNPN and CDR2 is SVGIG in the germline V gene (reference sequence). The CDR3 length is 15 residues. As DNA, the CDR3 is TGTGCCTGGAGTGTATTTTATGGCCAAAACACTGAAGCTTTCTTT. This gives the protein CAWSVFYGQNTEAFF.

The chain couples TRBV27 to TRBJ2-1; D is undetermined. The CDR3 runs to 14 residues. The germline V gene has CDR1 MNHEY and CDR2 SMNVEV (reference sequence). V lost 1 base to trimming and J lost 5 bases, with 9 bases between them. The CDR3 region is CASSLWAGHNEQFF. Written as DNA, the CDR3 is TGTGCCAGCAGTTTATGGGCAGGTCACAATGAGCAGTTCTTC.

Worth noting for this clone: Relative to the germline gene, one junction end is altered; a read error may explain this. The CDR3 bases are TGCGCCAGCAGCCAGCTAGGGGTGAAGACTGAAGCTTTCTTT. Protein product: CASSQLGVKTEAFF. This rearrangement joins TRBV4-1 to TRBJ1-1; a weak D match, TRBD1 (5 bases). CDR1 and CDR2 (germline): MGHRA, YSYEKL. The CDR3 contains 14 residues.

The chain recombines TRBV5-1 with TRBJ1-4; the D is unclear. Germline-derived CDR1 and CDR2 are SGHRS and YFSETQ. The CDR3 sequence is 15 residues long. Between the trimmed V and J ends, which lost 0 bases and 0 bases, there was a span of 6 bases. The CDR3 reads CASSLGATTNEKLFF. CDR3 DNA sequence: TGCGCCAGCAGCTTGGGGGCCACAACTAATGAAAAACTGTTTTTT.

V and J are TRBV29-1 and TRBJ1-4; 10 bases fit TRBD1. The trim removed 7 bases at V and 8 bases at J, leaving 4 bases unmatched. The V gene's germline CDR1 is SQVTM and CDR2 ANQGSEA. The CDR3 extends over 12 amino acids. CDR3 sequence (DNA): TGCAGCGCCCGGACAGGGGGAGAAAAACTGTTTTTT. This translates into CSARTGGEKLFF.

V usage is TRBV7-8 and J usage is TRBJ2-2; no firm D call. The V end lost 4 bases, the J end lost 0 bases, and 6 bases lay between the germline ends. The CDR3 runs to 14 residues. Per germline, CDR1 SGHVS and CDR2 FQNEAQ. CDR3 in amino acids: CASSSGTNTGELFF. CDR3 nucleotide sequence: TGTGCCAGCAGCTCCGGTACGAACACCGGGGAGCTGTTTTTT.

The rearrangement uses TRBV27 and TRBJ1-2; 8 bases fit TRBD1. The V gene's germline CDR1 is MNHEY and CDR2 SMNVEV (reference sequence). V lost 5 bases and J lost 2; bases outside the gene matches: 19. This CDR3 is built from 19 residues. CDR3 in DNA: TGTGCCAGCAGTCCATATCGCAGGGGGCTCGTTATGGGGAACTATGGCTACACCTTC. Protein sequence: CASSPYRRGLVMGNYGYTF.

This chain connects TRBV2 to TRBJ1-5, with TRBD1 matching over 9 bases. The CDR3 length is 13 residues. The V gene's germline CDR1 is SNHLY and CDR2 FYNNEI. V was pared by 5 bases and J by 7 bases, with 3 bases of the junction left unmatched. The CDR3 reads CASSWDREQPQHF. The CDR3 region has the DNA TGTGCCAGCAGTTGGGACAGGGAACAGCCCCAGCATTTT.

This clone was seen a single time. The chain is built from TRBV29-1 and TRBJ2-7; 9 nucleotides line up with TRBD1. Germline V gene lookup returns CDR1 SQVTM and CDR2 ANQGSEA. Trimming removed 6 bases from V and 3 bases from J; junction bases left unmatched: 9. The CDR3 covers 14 residues. The DNA for the CDR3 is TGCAGCGTCAGAACCGGGACAGGGATCTACGAGCAGTACTTC. Translated: CSVRTGTGIYEQYF.

The chain joins TRBV6-5 to TRBJ1-2; D gene uncertain. CDR1 is MNHEY, CDR2 SVGAGI, per germline. V lost 0 bases, J lost 5 bases, and 7 bases lay in between. The CDR3 is 13 residues long. The CDR3: CASSYSLGYGYTF. In nucleotides, the CDR3 is TGTGCCAGCAGTTACTCTCTCGGGTATGGCTACACCTTC.

The chain couples TRBV13 to TRBJ2-6; 10 bases agree with TRBD1. The trim removed 5 bases at V and 0 bases at J, leaving 7 bases unmatched. This CDR3 has 18 residues. Germline V gene lookup returns CDR1 PRHDT and CDR2 FYEKMQ (reference sequence). The CDR3 reads CASSAAGTGDSGANVLTF. The CDR3 nucleotides are TGTGCCAGCAGCGCGGCCGGGACAGGGGACTCTGGGGCCAACGTCCTGACTTTC.

The V gene is TRBV7-2, the J gene TRBJ1-1; D gene uncertain. V dropped 5 bases and J dropped 7 bases, with 8 bases sitting between them. Germline CDR1 is SGHTA and CDR2 is FQGNSA. CDR3 length: 11 amino acids. CDR3 in DNA: TGTGCCAGCAGCATAGACTTTGAAGCTTTCTTT. It translates to CASSIDFEAFF. The full variable domain, in which reference TRBV7-2 and TRBJ1-1 provide the parts outside the CDR3, is GAGVSQSPSNKVTEKGKDVELRCDPISGHTALYWYRQSLGQGLEFLIYFQGNSAPDKSGLPSDRFSAERTGGSVSTLTIQRTQQEDSAVYLCASSIDFEAFFGQGTRLTVV.

This chain joins TRBV4-1 and TRBJ1-2; 8 nucleotides line up with TRBD1. With V trimmed by 1 base and J by 8 bases, 21 bases remained unmatched. The CDR3 extends over 19 amino acids. CDR1 and CDR2 (germline): MGHRA, YSYEKL. CDR3 nucleotide sequence: TGCGCCAGCAGCCAAGTGGTGAGGACAGGGCGCGAGGACCTTCGGGGCTACACCTTC. It translates to CASSQVVRTGREDLRGYTF.

This sequence joins TRBV7-9 and TRBJ2-5, with 7 bases fitting TRBD2. There are 15 residues in the CDR3. Germline CDR1 and CDR2: SEHNR and FQNEAQ (reference sequence). V lost 4 bases to trimming and J lost 2 bases; unmatched junction nucleotides: 7. CDR3 DNA: TGTGCCAGCAGCTCGGGATCTAGCGGACAAGAGACCCAGTACTTC. Residues: CASSSGSSGQETQYF.

A remark on this clone: The sample contains more than one DNA sequence encoding this CDR3. The chain recombines TRBV7-9 with TRBJ1-2; TRBD1 agrees at 8 bases. CDR1 and CDR2 (germline): SEHNR, FQNEAQ (reference sequence). The CDR3 has 14 residues. J lost 1 base, V lost 3 bases, and 1 base had no gene match. CDR3 sequence (DNA): TGTGCCAGCAGCTTGGGACAGGTTAACTATGGCTACACCTTC. Its translation is CASSLGQVNYGYTF. Together with reference TRBV7-9 and TRBJ1-2, the CDR3 gives the full variable domain: DTGVSQNPRHKITKRGQNVTFRCDPISEHNRLYWYRQTLGQGPEFLTYFQNEAQLEKSRLLSDRFSAERPKGSFSTLEIQRTEQGDSAMYLCASSLGQVNYGYTFGSGTRLTVV.

The chain joins TRBV11-3 to TRBJ2-7; D is possibly TRBD2 (6 bases). The length of the CDR3 is 11 residues. CDR1 and CDR2 (germline): SGHNT, YENEEA. The V gene lost 8 bases and the J gene lost 6 bases, with 11 bases spanning the gap. The CDR3 is CASSVGGEQYF. The CDR3 region has the DNA TGTGCCAGCTCGGTGGGGGGCGAGCAGTACTTC.

The V and J genes are TRBV2 and TRBJ2-7; 7 nucleotides line up with TRBD1. The germline gives CDR1 SNHLY, CDR2 FYNNEI. This CDR3 contains 14 residues. The V and J ends lost 6 bases and 1 base, in that order; junction bases with no gene match: 6. The CDR3 nucleotides are TGTGCCAGCAGGGCCCGGGGACAGTCCTACGAGCAGTACTTC. Its protein product is CASRARGQSYEQYF. Filled out from reference TRBV2 and TRBJ2-7, the complete variable domain reads EPEVTQTPSHQVTQMGQEVILRCVPISNHLYFYWYRQILGQKVEFLVSFYNNEISEKSEIFDDQFSVERPDGSNFTLKIRSTKLEDSAMYFCASRARGQSYEQYFGPGTRLTVT.